This T cell receptor (beta chain) was captured in a study of cytotoxic CD8 clonotypes in ibrutinib-treated CLL (dated by TCRdb to the early 2020s). A note on the overall study: In this cohort, some 16 patients were treatment-naive and roughly 10 were relapsed/refractory, while roughly 18 had unmutated IGHV. Cryopreserved peripheral blood mononuclear cells were obtained prior to treatment, at the time of response, and at either disease progression or sustained remission. Of the 90 or so people in the trial, 26 had longitudinal samples available. Response samples were taken after a median of roughly a year on treatment, ranging from 6 to 36 months. Responses were partial in around 25 patients and complete in 2; after median about 63 months follow-up, some 14 stayed in remission and approximately twelve progressed. On average, each sample had approximately 250,000 productive templates and more than 85,000 productive rearrangements.

General conclusions and limits of the study: Baseline clonality exceeded that of age-matched healthy donors and correlated strongly with circulating CD8+ T-cell counts. Public clonotypes were found to be uncommon and were observed to contract or remain stable during treatment; the increase in clonality was shown to reflect expansion of private clonotypes at ibrutinib response. An increase in clonality was observed at ibrutinib response, with clonality remaining stable during sustained remission and falling back toward baseline at progression. Lymph node repertoires were not examined, and the timing of sampling was not matched between patients in sustained remission and those whose disease progressed.

On a MiSeq, deep resolution sequencing aimed for a depth between 1 in 1 million and 1 in 200,000 T cells, with each clonotype covered 10x on average. TCR beta libraries were generated with the immunoSEQ hsTCRB Kit. The source study handled its data this way. ImmunoSEQ Data Assistant and ImmunoSEQ Analyzer were used for data analysis, and V, D and J genes were assigned according to IMGT definitions. Clonality, with values ranging from 0 to 1, was calculated as one minus the normalized Shannon entropy of productive rearrangement frequencies. Only overrepresented clonotypes making up at least 0.05% of each patient's repertoire were included in the public clonotype analysis. Some 12 age-matched healthy donor repertoires from immuneACCESS served as clonality controls. In its TCRdb copy, this immuneACCESS table keeps in-frame sequences only and misses some clones. Where compared with another copy, unresolved V genes explain less than half of these, and the others have no known cause. The V and J calls and clone size were taken over from that table, and D and trimming were inferred from the DNA. This sample lists more than 11,000 clones; roughly two thirds were detected once. The ten largest make up roughly 5.9% of the sample.

For TCR beta library preparation, approximately 2 micrograms of genomic DNA were extracted from the cryopreserved PBMCs. Longitudinal blood samples from CLL patients receiving ibrutinib monotherapy were subjected to high-throughput TCR beta sequencing. The patients were enrolled in a single-center, open-label phase 2 trial of ibrutinib monotherapy. CDR1 and CDR2 are drawn from the germline V gene: SGHVS, FQNEAQ. Trimming costs V 5 bases and J 2 bases, and their ends lie 10 bases apart. From the cysteine up to the phenylalanine, the CDR3 has a length of 14 residues. CDR3 DNA is the only sequence kept; it has 42 bases, read in frame from the first base. This clone was observed a handful of times. The clone's antigen remains unknown. No base quality information exists; no much larger clone differs at one position.

The clonotype originates from a human donor with chronic lymphocytic leukemia. This chain joins TRBV7-8 to TRBJ2-1; no D segment can be confidently identified. The sequences come from PBMCs, collected before ibrutinib treatment. The CDR3 has the sequence CASSTVTPYNEQFF. The DNA sequence is as follows: TGTGCCAGCAGCACCGTGACTCCCTACAATGAGCAGTTCTTC.